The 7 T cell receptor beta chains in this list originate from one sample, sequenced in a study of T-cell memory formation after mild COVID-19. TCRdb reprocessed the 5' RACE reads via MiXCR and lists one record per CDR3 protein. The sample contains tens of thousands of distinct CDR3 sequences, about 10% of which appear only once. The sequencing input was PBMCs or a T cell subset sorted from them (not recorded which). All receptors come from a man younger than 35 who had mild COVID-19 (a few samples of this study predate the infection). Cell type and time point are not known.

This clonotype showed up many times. CDR3 coding DNA: TGCAGCCCTCCGACAGGGAACTATGGCTACACCTTC. This codes for CSPPTGNYGYTF. The rearrangement joins TRBV20-1 to TRBJ1-2, with 7 positions matching TRBD1. The CDR3 loop spans 12 amino acids. Germline assignment: CDR1 DFQATT and CDR2 SNEGSKA (reference sequence).

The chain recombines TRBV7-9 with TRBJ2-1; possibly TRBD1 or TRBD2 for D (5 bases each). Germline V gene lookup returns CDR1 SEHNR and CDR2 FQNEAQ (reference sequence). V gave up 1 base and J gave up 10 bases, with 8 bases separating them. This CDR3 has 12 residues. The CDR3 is CASSLGGIEQFF. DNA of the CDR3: TGTGCCAGCAGCTTAGGGGGGATCGAGCAGTTCTTC. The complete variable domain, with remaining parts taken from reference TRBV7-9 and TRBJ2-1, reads DTGVSQNPRHKITKRGQNVTFRCDPISEHNRLYWYRQTLGQGPEFLTYFQNEAQLEKSRLLSDRFSAERPKGSFSTLEIQRTEQGDSAMYLCASSLGGIEQFFGPGTRLTVL.

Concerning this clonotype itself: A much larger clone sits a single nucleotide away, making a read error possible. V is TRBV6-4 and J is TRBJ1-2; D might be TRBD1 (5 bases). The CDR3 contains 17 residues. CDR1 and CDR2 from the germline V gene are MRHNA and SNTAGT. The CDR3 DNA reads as TGTGACAGCAGTGAGGTCCTAGGTGTAGGGGAAAACTATGGCTACACCTTC. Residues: CDSSEVLGVGENYGYTF.

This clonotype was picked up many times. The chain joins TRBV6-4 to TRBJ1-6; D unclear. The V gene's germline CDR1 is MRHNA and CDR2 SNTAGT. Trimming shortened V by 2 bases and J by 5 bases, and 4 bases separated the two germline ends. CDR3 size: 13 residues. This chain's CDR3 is CASSDRDNSPLHF. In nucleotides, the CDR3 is TGTGCCAGCAGTGACAGGGATAATTCACCCCTCCACTTT.

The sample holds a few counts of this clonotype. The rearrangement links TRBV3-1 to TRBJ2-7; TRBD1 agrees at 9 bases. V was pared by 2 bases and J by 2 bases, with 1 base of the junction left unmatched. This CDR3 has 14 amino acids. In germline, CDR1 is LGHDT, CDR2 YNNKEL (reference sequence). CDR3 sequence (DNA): TGTGCCAGCAGCCAAACAGGGGGCGCCTACGAGCAGTACTTC. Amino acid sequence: CASSQTGGAYEQYF.

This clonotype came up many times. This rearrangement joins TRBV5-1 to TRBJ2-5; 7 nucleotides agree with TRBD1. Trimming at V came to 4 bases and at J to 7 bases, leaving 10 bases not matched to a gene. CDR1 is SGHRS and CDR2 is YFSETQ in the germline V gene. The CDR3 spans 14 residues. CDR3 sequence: CASSTRQGEATQYF. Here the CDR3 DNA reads TGCGCCAGCAGCACACGACAGGGTGAGGCGACCCAGTACTTC.

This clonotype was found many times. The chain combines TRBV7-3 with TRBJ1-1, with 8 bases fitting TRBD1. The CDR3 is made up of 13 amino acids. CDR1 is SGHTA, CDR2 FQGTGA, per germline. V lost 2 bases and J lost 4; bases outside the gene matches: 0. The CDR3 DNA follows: TGTGCCAGCAGCTTAGGACAGGGCACTGAAGCTTTCTTT. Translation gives CASSLGQGTEAFF.